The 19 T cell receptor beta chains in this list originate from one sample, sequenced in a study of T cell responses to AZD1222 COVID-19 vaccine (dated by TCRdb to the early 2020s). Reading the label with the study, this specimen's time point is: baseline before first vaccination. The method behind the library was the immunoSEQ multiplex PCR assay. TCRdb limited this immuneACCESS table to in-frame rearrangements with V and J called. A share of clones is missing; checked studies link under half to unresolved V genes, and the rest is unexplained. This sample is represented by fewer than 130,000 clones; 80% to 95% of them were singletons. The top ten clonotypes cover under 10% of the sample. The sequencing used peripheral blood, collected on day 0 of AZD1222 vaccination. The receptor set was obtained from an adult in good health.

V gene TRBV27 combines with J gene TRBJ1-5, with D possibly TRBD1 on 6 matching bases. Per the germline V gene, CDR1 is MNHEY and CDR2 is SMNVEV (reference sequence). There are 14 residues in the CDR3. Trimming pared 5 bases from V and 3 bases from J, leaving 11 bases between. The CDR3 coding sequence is TGTGCCAGCAGTCACCGGGACAACAATCAGCCCCAGCATTTT. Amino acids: CASSHRDNNQPQHF.

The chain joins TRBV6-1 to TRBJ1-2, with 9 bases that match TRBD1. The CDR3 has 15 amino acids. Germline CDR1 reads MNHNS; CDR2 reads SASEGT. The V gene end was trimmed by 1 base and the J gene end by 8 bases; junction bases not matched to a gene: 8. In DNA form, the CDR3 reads TGTGCCAGCAGTGAAGACTGGACAGGGGCTTTCGGCTACACCTTC. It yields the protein CASSEDWTGAFGYTF.

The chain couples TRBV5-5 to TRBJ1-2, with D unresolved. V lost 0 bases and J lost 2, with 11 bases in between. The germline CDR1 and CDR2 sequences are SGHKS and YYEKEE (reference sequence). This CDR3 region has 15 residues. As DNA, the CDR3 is TGTGCCAGCAGCTTGGTTCTCGCCCGCAACTATGGCTACACCTTC. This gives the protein CASSLVLARNYGYTF.

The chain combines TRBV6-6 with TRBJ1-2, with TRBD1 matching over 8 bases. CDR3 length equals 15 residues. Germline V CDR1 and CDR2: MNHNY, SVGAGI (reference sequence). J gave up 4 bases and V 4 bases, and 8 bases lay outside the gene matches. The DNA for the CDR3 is TGTGCCAGCAGTTTCTCGGACAGGGCGAGCTATGGCTACACCTTC. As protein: CASSFSDRASYGYTF.

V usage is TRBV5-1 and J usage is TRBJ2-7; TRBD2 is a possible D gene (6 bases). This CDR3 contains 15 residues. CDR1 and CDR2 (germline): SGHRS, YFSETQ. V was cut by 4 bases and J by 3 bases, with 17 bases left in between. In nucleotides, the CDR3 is TGCGCCAGCAGCCTGGCCGGGACTTATGGCTACGAGCAGTACTTC. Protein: CASSLAGTYGYEQYF.

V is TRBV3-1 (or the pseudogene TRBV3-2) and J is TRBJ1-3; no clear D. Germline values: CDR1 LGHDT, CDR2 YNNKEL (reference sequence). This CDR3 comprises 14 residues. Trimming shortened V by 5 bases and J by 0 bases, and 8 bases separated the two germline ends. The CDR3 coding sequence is TGTGCCAGCAGCTCTCGGACCTCTGGAAACACCATATATTTT. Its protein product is CASSSRTSGNTIYF.

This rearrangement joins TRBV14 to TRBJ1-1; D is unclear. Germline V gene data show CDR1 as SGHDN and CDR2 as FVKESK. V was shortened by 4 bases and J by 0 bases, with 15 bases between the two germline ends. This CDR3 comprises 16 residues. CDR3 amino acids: CASSRDWGPVNTEAFF. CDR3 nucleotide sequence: TGTGCCAGCAGCCGAGATTGGGGTCCTGTGAACACTGAAGCTTTCTTT.

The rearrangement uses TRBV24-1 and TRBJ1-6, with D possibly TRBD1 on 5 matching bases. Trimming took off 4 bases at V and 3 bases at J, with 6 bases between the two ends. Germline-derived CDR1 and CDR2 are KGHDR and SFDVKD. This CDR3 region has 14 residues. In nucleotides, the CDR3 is TGTGCCACCAGTGACGACAGCTATAATTCACCCCTCCACTTT. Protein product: CATSDDSYNSPLHF.

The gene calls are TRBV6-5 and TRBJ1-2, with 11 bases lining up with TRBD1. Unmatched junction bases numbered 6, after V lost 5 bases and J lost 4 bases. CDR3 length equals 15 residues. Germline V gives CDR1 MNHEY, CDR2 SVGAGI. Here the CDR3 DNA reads TGTGCCAGCAGTCTGGACGGGACAGGGGGCTATGGCTACACCTTC. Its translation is CASSLDGTGGYGYTF.

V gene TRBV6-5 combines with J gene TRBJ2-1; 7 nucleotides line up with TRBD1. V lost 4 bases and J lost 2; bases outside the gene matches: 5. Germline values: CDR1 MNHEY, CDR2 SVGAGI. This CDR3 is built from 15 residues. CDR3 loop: CASSWKGATYNEQFF. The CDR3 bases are TGTGCCAGCAGTTGGAAGGGGGCTACCTACAATGAGCAGTTCTTC.

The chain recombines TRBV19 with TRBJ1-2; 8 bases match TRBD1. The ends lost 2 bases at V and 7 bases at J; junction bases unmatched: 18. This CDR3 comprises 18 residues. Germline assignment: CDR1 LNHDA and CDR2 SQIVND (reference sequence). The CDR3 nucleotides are TGTGCCAGTAGTATACCCCTACCCAAGATAGGACAGGGCTCTGGCTACACCTTC. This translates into CASSIPLPKIGQGSGYTF.

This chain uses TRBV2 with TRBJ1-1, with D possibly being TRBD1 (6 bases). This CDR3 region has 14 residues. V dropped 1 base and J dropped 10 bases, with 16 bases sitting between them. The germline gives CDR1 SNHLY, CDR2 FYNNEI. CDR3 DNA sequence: TGTGCCAGCAGTGAAGGGGGGCTAGGATCTGGAGCTTTCTTT. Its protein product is CASSEGGLGSGAFF. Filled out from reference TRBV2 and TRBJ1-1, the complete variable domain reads EPEVTQTPSHQVTQMGQEVILRCVPISNHLYFYWYRQILGQKVEFLVSFYNNEISEKSEIFDDQFSVERPDGSNFTLKIRSTKLEDSAMYFCASSEGGLGSGAFFGQGTRLTVV.

DNA of the CDR3: TGTGCCAGCAGCTTGAGGCCAGGGGATAGCAATCAGCCCCAGCATTTT. Its translation: CASSLRPGDSNQPQHF. The V call is TRBV7-8, the J call TRBJ1-5; D is possibly TRBD1 (6 bases). CDR3 size: 16 residues. CDR1 is SGHVS, CDR2 FQNEAQ, per germline. V gave up 3 bases and J gave up 0 bases, with 12 bases separating them.

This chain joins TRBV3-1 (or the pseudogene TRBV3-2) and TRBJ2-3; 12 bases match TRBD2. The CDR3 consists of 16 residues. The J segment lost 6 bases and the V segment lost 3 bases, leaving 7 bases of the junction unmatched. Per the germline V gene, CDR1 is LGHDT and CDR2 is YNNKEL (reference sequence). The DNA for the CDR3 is TGTGCCAGCAGCCACGAGACTAGCGGGGGCTGGGATACGCAGTATTTT. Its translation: CASSHETSGGWDTQYF.

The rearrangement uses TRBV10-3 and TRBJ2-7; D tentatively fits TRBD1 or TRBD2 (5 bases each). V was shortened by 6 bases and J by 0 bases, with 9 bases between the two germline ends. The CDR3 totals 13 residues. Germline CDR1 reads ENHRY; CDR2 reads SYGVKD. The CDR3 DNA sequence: TGTGCCATCAGCGGGACGGTCTCCTACGAGCAGTACTTC. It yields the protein CAISGTVSYEQYF.

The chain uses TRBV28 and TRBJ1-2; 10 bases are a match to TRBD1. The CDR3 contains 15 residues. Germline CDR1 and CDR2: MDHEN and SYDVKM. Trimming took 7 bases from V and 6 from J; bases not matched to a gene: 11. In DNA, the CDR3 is TGTGCCAGCATTGAGTTCGACAGGGGGCAGGATGGCTACACCTTC. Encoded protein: CASIEFDRGQDGYTF.

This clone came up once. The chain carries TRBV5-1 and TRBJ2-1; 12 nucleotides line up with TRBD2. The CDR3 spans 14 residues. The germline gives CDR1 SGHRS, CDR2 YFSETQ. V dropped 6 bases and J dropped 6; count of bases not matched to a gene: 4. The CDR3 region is CASTLAGGRNEQFF. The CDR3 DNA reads TGCGCCAGCACCCTAGCGGGGGGGCGCAATGAGCAGTTCTTC.

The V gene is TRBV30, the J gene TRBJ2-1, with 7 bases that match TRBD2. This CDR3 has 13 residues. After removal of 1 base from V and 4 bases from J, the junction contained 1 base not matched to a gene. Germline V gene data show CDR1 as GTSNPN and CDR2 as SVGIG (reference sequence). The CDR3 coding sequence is TGTGCCTGGAGTGACGGGGGGTACAATGAGCAGTTCTTC. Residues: CAWSDGGYNEQFF.

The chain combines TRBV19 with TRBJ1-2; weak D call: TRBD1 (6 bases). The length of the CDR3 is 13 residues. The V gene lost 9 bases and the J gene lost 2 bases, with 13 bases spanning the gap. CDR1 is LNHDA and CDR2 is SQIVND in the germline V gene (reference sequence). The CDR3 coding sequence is TGTGCCAGCCAAGTGGGGGCAAACTATGGCTACACCTTC. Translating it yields CASQVGANYGYTF.